These T cell receptor beta chains were read from a single sample in a study of control samples from healthy donors and cancer patients. Only in-frame clones appear in the TCRdb table, and some are missing; sequencing was by immunoSEQ multiplex PCR. This sample has over 60,000 clones; approximately 85% occur once, and the top ten carry 4.5% to 6.5%. The sample taken for sequencing was blood. These receptors all stem from a man in his forties or fifties in good health. The CDR3 runs from the conserved cysteine through the conserved F or W. D genes are given only for firm matches. For some rows the clone size is stated as once, few or many, or as a class when expanded; others skip it.

>TRBJ1-1|TRBV9|.|TRBD1
CASSVGGTGSTEAFF
TGTGCCAGCAGCGTAGGTGGGACAGGGAGCACTGAAGCTTTCTTT
>TRBJ1-6|TRBV15|.|.
CATRASYNSPLHF
TGTGCCACCAGGGCCTCCTATAATTCACCCCTCCACTTT
>TRBJ1-2|TRBV6-2/TRBV6-3|.|.
CASSYSGRPINYGYTF
TGTGCCAGCAGTTACTCGGGCAGACCGATTAACTATGGCTACACCTTC
>TRBJ1-5|TRBV5-6|.|TRBD1
CASSLDRGQPQHF
TGTGCCAGCAGCCTGGACAGGGGTCAGCCCCAGCATTTT
>TRBJ2-7|TRBV5-1|.|TRBD2
CASSTGTSGGKYEQYF
TGCGCCAGCAGCACTGGGACTAGCGGAGGAAAATACGAGCAGTACTTC
>TRBJ1-2|TRBV10-3|.|TRBD1
CAITGTATYGYTF
TGTGCCATCACTGGGACAGCGACCTATGGCTACACCTTC
>TRBJ2-2|TRBV5-6|.|.
CASSLDVDDTGELFF
TGTGCCAGCAGCTTGGATGTGGACGACACCGGGGAGCTGTTTTTT
>TRBJ1-2|TRBV7-6|.|.
CASGTNTGSVIYTF
TGTGCCAGCGGAACCAATACAGGGTCGGTCATTTACACCTTC
>TRBJ1-1|TRBV11-2|.|TRBD1
CASSDRQGEAFF
TGTGCCAGCAGCGACAGACAGGGTGAAGCTTTCTTT
>TRBJ2-1|TRBV10-1|.|TRBD2
CASSECGGPYNEQFF
TGCGCCAGCAGTGAGTGCGGGGGACCCTACAATGAGCAGTTCTTC
>TRBJ2-1|TRBV9|.|.
CASSVADPYNEQFF
TGTGCCAGCAGCGTAGCGGACCCCTACAATGAGCAGTTCTTC
>TRBJ1-2|TRBV28|.|.
CASTSPSAGSFYGYTF
TGTGCCAGCACCTCGCCCTCCGCGGGGTCCTTTTATGGCTACACCTTC
>TRBJ2-7|TRBV18|.|.
CASSPNLSGEQYF
TGTGCCAGCTCACCCAACTTGAGCGGGGAGCAGTACTTC
>TRBJ1-6|TRBV6-5|once|.
CASSYGYADNSPLHF
TGTGCCAGCAGTTACGGGTATGCGGATAATTCACCCCTCCACTTT
>TRBJ1-3|TRBV2|.|.
CASSEVPQTGNTIYF
TGTGCCAGCAGTGAAGTCCCACAGACTGGAAACACCATATATTTT
>TRBJ2-2|TRBV24-1|.|TRBD2
CATSDPQGAGGITGELFF
TGTGCCACCAGTGACCCCCAAGGGGCGGGAGGGATCACCGGGGAGCTGTTTTTT
>TRBJ1-2|TRBV19|.|TRBD1
CASSWTGGIYGYTF
TGTGCCAGTAGCTGGACAGGGGGCATCTATGGCTACACCTTC
>TRBJ2-7|TRBV6-2/TRBV6-3|few|TRBD2
CASSHSGLAGGLTYEQYF
TGTGCCAGCAGTCACTCGGGACTAGCGGGGGGCCTCACCTACGAGCAGTACTTC